This T cell receptor beta chain was captured by sequencing in a study of blood T cells in healthy people across ages (dated by TCRdb to about 2015). General notes on the study: In model experiments, roughly one uniquely barcoded TCR beta cDNA molecule per two T cells was captured by template switching. The study measured age-related changes in TCR beta repertoire diversity using deep sequencing normalized with unique cDNA molecular identifiers. To avoid experimental bias, donors of different ages were spread randomly across the sequencing lanes. Two additional independent replicas of 1 million unique cDNA reads from the same blood draw were analyzed for two donors (one aged 18 to 30 and one aged 80 or older). Donors were grouped into four age groups: young (average about 15 years), middle-aged (about 40), aged (62) and long-lived (just over 80).

The paper as a whole reports these results and caveats: The CMV infection status of donors was not known, potentially confounding age-related changes in expanded clonotypes. Total diversity estimates from one million sequenced T cells were considered lower bounds and underestimates. A strong correlation was found between observed TCR beta diversity and the percentage of naive T cells measured by flow cytometry. As age increased, observed TCR beta diversity per million T cells dropped in a roughly linear way, and a significant reduction was already evident by age about 40. Compared with the aged group, more naive CD4+ T cells, fewer expanded clones and increased TCR diversity were shown by the long-lived group, suggesting age selection. Since profiling was done on bulk unsorted PBMCs, naive and antigen-experienced compartments could not be conclusively compared.

As for this clonotype: Its binding antigen is unknown. Per-base qualities were not stored, and no clone one base away is much larger.

The donors were a few dozen Caucasian individuals from Russia, aged about 6 to 95 years, who were systemically healthy. Ten milliliters of peripheral blood were drawn from each donor into EDTA-treated Vacutainer tubes. Ficoll-Paque density-gradient centrifugation was used to isolate PBMCs, with at least 7 million per sample. Total RNA, at least 6 micrograms per sample, was extracted from PBMCs with Trizol reagent. For every donor, flow cytometry on a PBMC aliquot measured the percentage of naive CD45RAhigh/CD27high T cells. The method behind the library was 5' RACE. The instrument given in TCRdb is Illumina HiSeq 2500. A second PCR of about 6 to 11 cycles was run with a J-beta primer mix and a sample-barcoded 5' primer. Each TCR beta cDNA molecule received a unique molecular identifier from a template-switch 5' adaptor carrying 12 random nucleotides. Each sample yielded at least 2.5 million CDR3-containing paired-end reads. The Mint cDNA synthesis kit, primed by a TRBC-specific oligonucleotide, was used to synthesize first-strand cDNA from all RNA. All cDNA was treated with uracil-DNA glycosylase and then went through a first 18-cycle PCR with the universal primers M1SS and BC2_uni_R. As for the original processing: Each sample was normalized by randomly selecting 1 million high-quality reads, each carrying a distinct molecular identifier. Reads with shared molecular identifiers were discarded instead of being binned into consensus sequences. MiTCR, with a Q25 quality threshold and the strictest error-elimination algorithm, was used for CDR3 identification, clonotype clustering and error correction. A nonparametric unseen species model using Euler transformation provided a lower-bound estimate of total TCR beta diversity. The raw public reads went through TCRdb reprocessing: fastp at Q25, MiXCR clone calling, in-frame beta chains kept. CDR3 protein duplicates are merged, each entry listing the most common genes and DNA. The V and J calls shown here were made by TCRdb, not taken from the authors' results. The table for this sample lists around 850,000 distinct CDR3 sequences; roughly 34% of them were counted only once. Of the sample, 13% is held by the ten largest clones.

This receptor was identified in a man younger than 30 in good health. The material sequenced was blood.

The CDR3: CAISDRTGKNTEAFF. The DNA sequence follows: TGTGCCATCAGTGACCGGACAGGGAAGAACACTGAAGCTTTCTTT. Rearrangement joined TRBV10-3 to TRBJ1-1, and 8 junction bases match TRBD1. CDR1 and CDR2 are read off the germline V gene as ENHRY and SYGVKD. V has 3 bases trimmed and J has 1 base trimmed; junction bases matching no gene number 4. Counted from cysteine to phenylalanine, this CDR3 has 15 amino acids. The DNA shown is the 45-base CDR3, in frame from base 1.